This TCR beta chain was documented in a study of control samples from healthy donors and cancer patients. The repertoire was sequenced with immunoSEQ multiplex PCR; TCRdb's copy has only in-frame clones and lacks some. Among more than 10,000 clones listed, 85% to 95% were seen once. Between the trimmed V and J ends, which lost 6 bases and 0 bases, there was a span of 15 bases. Germline lookup yields CDR1 MDHEN and CDR2 SYDVKM. The CDR3 is 16 amino acids. The clonotype comes from a man older than 75 with lung cancer. The specimen sequenced was PBMCs. The chain joins TRBV28 to TRBJ1-5; possible D gene TRBD1, 5 bases. The CDR3 reads CASRAGGVLSNQPQHF. CDR3 sequence (DNA): TGTGCCAGCAGGGCGGGGGGGGTCCTTAGCAATCAGCCCCAGCATTTT.